These T cell receptor beta chains were read from a single sample in a study of T-cell reconstitution after alpha-beta-depleted transplantation in children. TCRdb reprocessed the PCR reads via MiXCR and lists one record per CDR3 protein. The sample has some 150,000 distinct CDR3 sequences; 8% to 10% are singletons. The sequenced sample was PBMCs, mostly from graft donor cells, obtained 180 days after TCRalphabeta/CD19-depleted stem cell transplant. Receptors originate from a female patient aged 2-10 years who had a stem cell transplant for congenital amegakaryocytic thrombocytopenia, so the T cells may come from the graft donor. Each CDR3 is given with its conserved first and last residue. The D gene is left open where the match is weak. Clone size is stated in some rows and not others, as once, few, many or a class when expanded.

j_gene: TRBJ1-2; abundance: many; d_gene: -; v_gene: TRBV7-2; CDR3aa: CASSPRGDGYTF; CDR3nt: TGTGCCAGCAGCCCGCGAGGGGACGGCTACACCTTC
j_gene: TRBJ2-3; abundance: many; d_gene: TRBD2; v_gene: TRBV5-1; CDR3aa: CASSLATSGVADTQYF; CDR3nt: TGCGCCAGCAGCTTGGCGACTAGCGGGGTGGCTGATACGCAGTATTTT
j_gene: TRBJ1-5; abundance: many; d_gene: TRBD1; v_gene: TRBV5-1; CDR3aa: CASSIIKQGSNQPQHF; CDR3nt: TGCGCCAGCAGCATCATAAAACAGGGGAGCAATCAGCCCCAGCATTTT
j_gene: TRBJ1-6; abundance: -; d_gene: -; v_gene: TRBV20-1; CDR3aa: CSAKGSGSPLHF; CDR3nt: TGCAGTGCTAAGGGGTCTGGTTCACCCCTCCACTTT
j_gene: TRBJ1-6; abundance: -; d_gene: -; v_gene: TRBV4-2; CDR3aa: CASSQGSNSPLHF; CDR3nt: TGTGCCAGCAGCCAAGGCTCCAATTCACCCCTCCACTTT
j_gene: TRBJ2-2; abundance: -; d_gene: TRBD2; v_gene: TRBV29-1; CDR3aa: CSVALADIGNTGELFF; CDR3nt: TGCAGCGTTGCCCTAGCGGATATCGGGAACACCGGGGAGCTGTTTTTT
j_gene: TRBJ2-1; abundance: many; d_gene: -; v_gene: TRBV12-3/TRBV12-4; CDR3aa: CASRGKRASYNEQFF; CDR3nt: TGTGCCAGCAGGGGCAAGCGGGCCTCCTACAATGAGCAGTTCTTC
j_gene: TRBJ1-5; abundance: many; d_gene: TRBD1; v_gene: TRBV12-3/TRBV12-4; CDR3aa: CASSLGTDEHF; CDR3nt: TGTGCCAGCAGTTTGGGGACAGACGAGCATTTT
j_gene: TRBJ2-5; abundance: few; d_gene: -; v_gene: TRBV19; CDR3aa: CASSEARGETQYF; CDR3nt: TGTGCCAGTAGTGAGGCCCGGGGGGAGACCCAGTACTTC
j_gene: TRBJ1-1; abundance: many; d_gene: TRBD1; v_gene: TRBV7-9; CDR3aa: CASSQPTGEGTEAFF; CDR3nt: TGTGCCAGCAGCCAGCCTACAGGGGAGGGCACTGAAGCTTTCTTT
j_gene: TRBJ1-1; abundance: many; d_gene: -; v_gene: TRBV12-3/TRBV12-4; CDR3aa: CASSLRAGEAFF; CDR3nt: TGTGCCAGCAGTTTAAGGGCGGGTGAAGCTTTCTTT
j_gene: TRBJ2-5; abundance: few; d_gene: -; v_gene: TRBV5-1; CDR3aa: CASSGEETQYF; CDR3nt: TGCGCCAGCAGTGGGGAAGAGACCCAGTACTTC